This T cell receptor beta chain was captured by sequencing in a study of cytomegalovirus exposure and HLA in healthy donors. The study, taken as a whole, reports: HLA alleles showed associations with about 15,000 TCR beta sequences in a later analysis, at a 0.05 false discovery rate. Among CMV-associated TCR beta chains, most appeared HLA-restricted in a later analysis.

This clone appeared a single time. The antigen is undetermined. An end of the junction differs from the germline gene, which may be a read error. The PCR contained 60 Vbeta and 13 Jbeta primers. The data were produced by immunoSEQ multiplex PCR, yet TCRdb's version contains in-frame clones alone and is incomplete. Of 55,000 to 70,000 clones in the sample, 80% to 90% were seen once. This receptor was obtained from a woman aged 25 to 39 in good health and CMV-seronegative. Source material: PBMCs.

DNA for the CDR3: TGTGCCGGCAGATCGACAGTTAACTATGGCTACACCTTC. This translates into CAGRSTVNYGYTF. The chain couples TRBV25-1 to TRBJ1-2; possibly TRBD1 for D (5 bases). The length of the CDR3 is 13 residues. Looked up from germline, CDR1 is MGHDK and CDR2 is SYGVNS.